The clone carrying this T cell receptor (beta chain) came up a few times. Its antigen is currently unknown. The sample belongs to a study of T cells in tuberculosis. About the research overall: In South Africa, adults with active tuberculosis were compared with IGRA-negative and latently infected IGRA-positive adolescents. Regarding the study as a whole: Using the GMM-specific repertoire gave 85% to 90% accuracy versus 60% to 70% with motifs. GMM-specific TCRs were nearer to active tuberculosis alpha repertoires, suggesting expansion.

Trimming pared 8 bases from V and 7 bases from J, leaving 9 bases between. The CDR3 is 10 residues long. CDR1 GTSNPN and CDR2 SVGIG come from the germline V gene (reference sequence). Repertoires were generated with immunoSEQ multiplex PCR, while TCRdb's copy carries only in-frame clones and drops some. This table holds tens of thousands of clones, 85% to 90% found once. V gene TRBV30 combines with J gene TRBJ2-1; D possibly corresponds to TRBD2 (7 bases). The sequence came from a donor aged 10-35 years with latent tuberculosis or without tuberculosis infection. The specimen was PBMCs. The DNA of the CDR3 is TGTGCCAGGGGGGGGAATGAGCAGTTCTTC. Its translation is CARGGNEQFF.